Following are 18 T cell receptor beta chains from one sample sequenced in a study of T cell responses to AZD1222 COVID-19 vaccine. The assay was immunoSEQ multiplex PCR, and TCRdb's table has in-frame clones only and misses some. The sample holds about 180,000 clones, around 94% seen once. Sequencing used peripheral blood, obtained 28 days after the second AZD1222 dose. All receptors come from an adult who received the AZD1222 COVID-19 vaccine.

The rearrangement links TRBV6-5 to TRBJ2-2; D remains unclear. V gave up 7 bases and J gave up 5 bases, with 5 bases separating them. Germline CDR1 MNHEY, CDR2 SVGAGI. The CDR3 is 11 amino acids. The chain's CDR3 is CASMVTGELFF. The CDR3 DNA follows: TGTGCCAGCATGGTGACCGGGGAGCTGTTTTTT.

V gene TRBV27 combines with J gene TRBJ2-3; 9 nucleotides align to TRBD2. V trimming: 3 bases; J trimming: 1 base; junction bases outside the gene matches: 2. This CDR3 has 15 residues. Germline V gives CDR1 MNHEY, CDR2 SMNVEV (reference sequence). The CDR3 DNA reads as TGTGCCAGCAGTTTGTGGACTAGCGGCACAGATACGCAGTATTTT. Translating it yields CASSLWTSGTDTQYF.

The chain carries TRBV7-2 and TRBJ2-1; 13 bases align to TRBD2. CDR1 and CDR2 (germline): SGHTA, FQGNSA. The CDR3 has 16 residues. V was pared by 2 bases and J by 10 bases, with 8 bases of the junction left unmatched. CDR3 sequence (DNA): TGTGCCAGCAGCTTACCGGGACTAGCGGGACGGGGGGAGCAGTTCTTC. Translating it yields CASSLPGLAGRGEQFF.

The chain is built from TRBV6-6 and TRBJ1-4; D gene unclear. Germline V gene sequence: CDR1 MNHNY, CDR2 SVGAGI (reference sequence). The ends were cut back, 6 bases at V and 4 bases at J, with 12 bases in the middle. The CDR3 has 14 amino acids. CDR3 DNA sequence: TGTGCCAGCAGCTACCCCAGAATTAATGAAAAACTGTTTTTT. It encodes CASSYPRINEKLFF.

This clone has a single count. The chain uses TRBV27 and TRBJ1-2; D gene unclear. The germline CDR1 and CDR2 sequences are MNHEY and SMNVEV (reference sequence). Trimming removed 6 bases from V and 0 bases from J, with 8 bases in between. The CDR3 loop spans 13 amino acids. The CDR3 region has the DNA TGTGCCAGCAGCGATGACCCTAACTATGGCTACACCTTC. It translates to CASSDDPNYGYTF.

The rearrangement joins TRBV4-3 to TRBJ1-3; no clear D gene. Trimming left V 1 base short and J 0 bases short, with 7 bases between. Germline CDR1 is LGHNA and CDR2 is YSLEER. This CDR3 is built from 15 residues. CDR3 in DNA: TGCGCCAGCAGCCAAGTTTGGGACTCTGGAAACACCATATATTTT. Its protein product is CASSQVWDSGNTIYF.

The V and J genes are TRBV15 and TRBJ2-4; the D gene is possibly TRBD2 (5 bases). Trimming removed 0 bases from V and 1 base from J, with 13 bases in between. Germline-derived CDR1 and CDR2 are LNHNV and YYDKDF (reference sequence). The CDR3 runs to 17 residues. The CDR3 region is CATSRDFLPGAKNIQYF. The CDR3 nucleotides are TGTGCCACCAGCAGAGATTTTTTGCCGGGGGCCAAAAACATTCAGTACTTC.

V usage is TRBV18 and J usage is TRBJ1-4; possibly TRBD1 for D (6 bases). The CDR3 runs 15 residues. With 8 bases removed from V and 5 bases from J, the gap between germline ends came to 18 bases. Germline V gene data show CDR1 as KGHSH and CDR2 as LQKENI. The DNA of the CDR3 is TGTGCCAGCACCACAGGGAGATCACAGAATGAAAAACTGTTTTTT. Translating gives CASTTGRSQNEKLFF.

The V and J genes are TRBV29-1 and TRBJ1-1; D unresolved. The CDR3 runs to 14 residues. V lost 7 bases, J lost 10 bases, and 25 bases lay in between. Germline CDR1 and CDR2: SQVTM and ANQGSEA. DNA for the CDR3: TGCAGCGAAACCGCCCCAGGCCCGTACCCCGGAGCTTTCTTT. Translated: CSETAPGPYPGAFF.

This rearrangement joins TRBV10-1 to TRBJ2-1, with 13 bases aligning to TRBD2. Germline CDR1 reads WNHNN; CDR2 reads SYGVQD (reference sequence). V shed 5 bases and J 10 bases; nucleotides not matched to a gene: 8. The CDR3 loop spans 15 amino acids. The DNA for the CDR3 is TGCGCCAGCAGTCAGACTAGCGGGAGGCCGAGGGAGCAGTTCTTC. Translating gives CASSQTSGRPREQFF.

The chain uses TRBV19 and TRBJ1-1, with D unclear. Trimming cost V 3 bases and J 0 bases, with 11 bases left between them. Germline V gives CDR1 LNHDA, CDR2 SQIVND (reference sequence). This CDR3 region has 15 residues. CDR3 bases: TGTGCCAGTAGTATGCGTACGGTGATGAACACTGAAGCTTTCTTT. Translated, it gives CASSMRTVMNTEAFF. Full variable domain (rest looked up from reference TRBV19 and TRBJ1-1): DGGITQSPKYLFRKEGQNVTLSCEQNLNHDAMYWYRQDPGQGLRLIYYSQIVNDFQKGDIAEGYSVSREKKESFPLTVTSAQKNPTAFYLCASSMRTVMNTEAFFGQGTRLTVV.

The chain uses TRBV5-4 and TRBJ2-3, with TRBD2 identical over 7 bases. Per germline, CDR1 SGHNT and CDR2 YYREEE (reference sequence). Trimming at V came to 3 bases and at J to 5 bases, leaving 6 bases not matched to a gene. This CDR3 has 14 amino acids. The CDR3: CASSSSGVGDTQYF. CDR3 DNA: TGTGCCAGCAGCTCGAGCGGGGTCGGAGATACGCAGTATTTT.

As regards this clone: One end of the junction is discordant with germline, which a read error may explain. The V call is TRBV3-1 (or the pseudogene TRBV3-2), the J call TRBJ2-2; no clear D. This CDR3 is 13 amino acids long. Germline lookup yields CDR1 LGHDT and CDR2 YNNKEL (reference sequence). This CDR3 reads CASSQFPTEELFF. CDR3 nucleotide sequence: TGTGCCAGCAGCCAATTCCCGACCGAGGAGCTGTTTTTT.

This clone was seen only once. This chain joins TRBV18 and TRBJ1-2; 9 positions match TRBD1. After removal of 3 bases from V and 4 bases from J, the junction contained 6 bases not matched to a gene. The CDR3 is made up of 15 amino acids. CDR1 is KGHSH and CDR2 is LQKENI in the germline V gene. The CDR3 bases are TGTGCCAGCTCACCCGAGGGACAGGGAGTCTATGGCTACACCTTC. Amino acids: CASSPEGQGVYGYTF.

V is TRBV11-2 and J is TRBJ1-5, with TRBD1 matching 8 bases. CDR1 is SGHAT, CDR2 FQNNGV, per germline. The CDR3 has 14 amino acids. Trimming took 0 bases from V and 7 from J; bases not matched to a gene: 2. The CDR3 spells CASSLDRGRQPQHF. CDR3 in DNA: TGTGCCAGCAGCTTAGACAGGGGGCGGCAGCCCCAGCATTTT.

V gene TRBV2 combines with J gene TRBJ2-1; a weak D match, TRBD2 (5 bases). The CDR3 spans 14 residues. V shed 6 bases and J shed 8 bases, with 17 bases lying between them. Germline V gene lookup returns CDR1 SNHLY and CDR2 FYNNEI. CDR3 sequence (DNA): TGTGCCAGCAGGGTCTTTCTGGGGAGCGATGAGCAGTTCTTC. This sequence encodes CASRVFLGSDEQFF.

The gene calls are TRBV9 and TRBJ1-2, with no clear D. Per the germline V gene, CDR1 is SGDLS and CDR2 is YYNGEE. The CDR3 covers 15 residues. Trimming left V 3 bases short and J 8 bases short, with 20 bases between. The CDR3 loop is CASSGPGPVGGGYTF. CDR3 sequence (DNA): TGTGCCAGCAGCGGCCCCGGGCCTGTTGGAGGGGGCTACACCTTC.

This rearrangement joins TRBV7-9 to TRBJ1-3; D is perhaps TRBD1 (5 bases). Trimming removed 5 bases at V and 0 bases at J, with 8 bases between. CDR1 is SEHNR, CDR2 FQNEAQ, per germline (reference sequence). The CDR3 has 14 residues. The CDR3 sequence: CASSRDGSGNTIYF. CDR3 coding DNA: TGTGCCAGCAGCCGGGACGGCTCTGGAAACACCATATATTTT.